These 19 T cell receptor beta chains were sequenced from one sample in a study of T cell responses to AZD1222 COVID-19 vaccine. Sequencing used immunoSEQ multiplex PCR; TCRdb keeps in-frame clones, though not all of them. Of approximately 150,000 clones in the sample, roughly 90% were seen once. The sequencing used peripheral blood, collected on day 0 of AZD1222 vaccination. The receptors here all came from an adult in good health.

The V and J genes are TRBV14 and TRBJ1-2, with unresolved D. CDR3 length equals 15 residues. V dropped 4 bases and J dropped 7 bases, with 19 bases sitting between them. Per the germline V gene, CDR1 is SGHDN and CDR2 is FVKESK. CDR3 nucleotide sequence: TGTGCCAGCAGCCCCCGGGATCTTATATTGGGTGGCTACACCTTC. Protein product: CASSPRDLILGGYTF.

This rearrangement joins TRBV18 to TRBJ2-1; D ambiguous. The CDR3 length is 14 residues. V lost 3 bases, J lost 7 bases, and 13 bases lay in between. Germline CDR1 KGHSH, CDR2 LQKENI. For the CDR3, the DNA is TGTGCCAGCTCACCTACTATCCTAGATAATGAGCAGTTCTTC. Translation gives CASSPTILDNEQFF.

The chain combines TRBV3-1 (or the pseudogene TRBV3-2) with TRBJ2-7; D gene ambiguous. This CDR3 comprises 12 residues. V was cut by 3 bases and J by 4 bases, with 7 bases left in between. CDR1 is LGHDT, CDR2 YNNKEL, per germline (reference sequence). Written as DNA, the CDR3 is TGTGCCAGCAGCCAGTACGAATACGAGCAGTACTTC. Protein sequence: CASSQYEYEQYF.

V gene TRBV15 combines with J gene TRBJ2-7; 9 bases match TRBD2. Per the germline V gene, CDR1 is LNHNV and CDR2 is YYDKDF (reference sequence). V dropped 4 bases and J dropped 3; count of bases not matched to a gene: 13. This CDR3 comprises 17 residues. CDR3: CATSNSRGTSSSYEQYF. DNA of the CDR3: TGTGCCACCAGCAACTCTAGGGGGACTAGCTCAAGCTACGAGCAGTACTTC. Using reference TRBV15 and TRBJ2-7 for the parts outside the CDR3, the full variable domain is DAMVIQNPRYQVTQFGKPVTLSCSQTLNHNVMYWYQQKSSQAPKLLFHYYDKDFNNEADTPDNFQSRRPNTSFCFLDIRSPGLGDTAMYLCATSNSRGTSSSYEQYFGPGTRLTVT.

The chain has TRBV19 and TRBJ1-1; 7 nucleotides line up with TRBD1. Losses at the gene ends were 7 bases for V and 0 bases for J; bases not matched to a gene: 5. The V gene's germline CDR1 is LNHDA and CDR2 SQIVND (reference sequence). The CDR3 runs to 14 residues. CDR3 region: CASILTGMNTEAFF. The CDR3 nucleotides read TGTGCCAGTATTCTGACAGGGATGAACACTGAAGCTTTCTTT.

The CDR3 loop is CASSLDLLGTGGGYTF. In nucleotides, the CDR3 is TGCGCCAGCAGCTTGGACCTGTTAGGGACAGGGGGTGGCTACACCTTC. The gene calls are TRBV5-1 and TRBJ1-2; 11 bases line up with TRBD1. The CDR3 has 16 residues. V lost 0 bases and J lost 7; bases outside the gene matches: 8. Germline CDR1 is SGHRS and CDR2 is YFSETQ. Full variable domain (remainder filled in from reference TRBV5-1 and TRBJ1-2): KAGVTQTPRYLIKTRGQQVTLSCSPISGHRSVSWYQQTPGQGLQFLFEYFSETQRNKGNFPGRFSGRQFSNSRSEMNVSTLELGDSALYLCASSLDLLGTGGGYTFGSGTRLTVV.

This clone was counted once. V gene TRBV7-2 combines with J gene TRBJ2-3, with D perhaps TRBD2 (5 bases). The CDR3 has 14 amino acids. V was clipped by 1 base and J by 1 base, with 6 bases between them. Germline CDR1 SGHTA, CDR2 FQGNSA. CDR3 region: CASSLDGGTDTQYF. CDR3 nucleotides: TGTGCCAGCAGCTTAGACGGGGGCACAGATACGCAGTATTTT.

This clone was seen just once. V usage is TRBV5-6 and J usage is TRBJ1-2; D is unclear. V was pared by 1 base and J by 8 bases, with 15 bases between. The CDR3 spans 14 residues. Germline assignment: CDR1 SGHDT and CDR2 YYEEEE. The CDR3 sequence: CASSLYRPGGGYTF. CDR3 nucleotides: TGTGCCAGCAGCTTGTATCGGCCAGGCGGCGGCTACACCTTC.

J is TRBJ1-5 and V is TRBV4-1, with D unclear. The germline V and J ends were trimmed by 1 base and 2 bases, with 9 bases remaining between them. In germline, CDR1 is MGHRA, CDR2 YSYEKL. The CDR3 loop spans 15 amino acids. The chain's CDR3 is CASSQVRAGNQPQHF. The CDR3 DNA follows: TGCGCCAGCAGCCAAGTTCGGGCAGGCAATCAGCCCCAGCATTTT.

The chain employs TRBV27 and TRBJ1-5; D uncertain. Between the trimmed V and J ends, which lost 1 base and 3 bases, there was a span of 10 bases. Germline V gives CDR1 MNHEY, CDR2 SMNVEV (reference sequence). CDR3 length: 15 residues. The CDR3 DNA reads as TGTGCCAGCAGTTTATATCTTGGTAACAATCAGCCCCAGCATTTT. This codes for CASSLYLGNNQPQHF.

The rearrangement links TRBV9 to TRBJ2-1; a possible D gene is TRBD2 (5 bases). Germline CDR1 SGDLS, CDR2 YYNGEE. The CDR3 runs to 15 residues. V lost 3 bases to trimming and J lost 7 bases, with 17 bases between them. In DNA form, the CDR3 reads TGTGCCAGCAGCGGGCGAGGGCTTAGCCGGAATGAGCAGTTCTTC. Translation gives CASSGRGLSRNEQFF.

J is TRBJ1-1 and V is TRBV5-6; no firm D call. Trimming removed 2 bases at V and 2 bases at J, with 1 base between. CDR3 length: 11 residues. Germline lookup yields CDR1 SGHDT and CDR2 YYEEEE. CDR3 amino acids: CASSLNTEAFF. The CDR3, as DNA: TGTGCCAGCAGCTTAAACACTGAAGCTTTCTTT.

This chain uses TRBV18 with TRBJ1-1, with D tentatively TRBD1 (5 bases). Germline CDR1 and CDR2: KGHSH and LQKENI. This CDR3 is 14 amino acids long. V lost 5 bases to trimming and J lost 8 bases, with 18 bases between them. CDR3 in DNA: TGTGCCAGCTCAACCTCGGACATCATTGGGGAAGCTTTCTTT. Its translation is CASSTSDIIGEAFF.

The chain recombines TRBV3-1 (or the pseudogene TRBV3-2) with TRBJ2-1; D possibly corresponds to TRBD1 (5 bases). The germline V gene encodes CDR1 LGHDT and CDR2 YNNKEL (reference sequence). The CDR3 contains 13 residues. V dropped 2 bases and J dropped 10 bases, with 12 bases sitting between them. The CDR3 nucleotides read TGTGCCAGCAGCCAACCAGGGTTCGGGGAGCAGTTCTTC. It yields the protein CASSQPGFGEQFF.

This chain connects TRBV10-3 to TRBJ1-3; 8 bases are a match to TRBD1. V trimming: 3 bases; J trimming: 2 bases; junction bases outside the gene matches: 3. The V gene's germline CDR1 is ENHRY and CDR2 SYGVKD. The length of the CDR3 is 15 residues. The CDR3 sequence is CAISDSDRAGNTIYF. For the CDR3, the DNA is TGTGCCATCAGTGATTCGGACAGGGCTGGAAACACCATATATTTT.

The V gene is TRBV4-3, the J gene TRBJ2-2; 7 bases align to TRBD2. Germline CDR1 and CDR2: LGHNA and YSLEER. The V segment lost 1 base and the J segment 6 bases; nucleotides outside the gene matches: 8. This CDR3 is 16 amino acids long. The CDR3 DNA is TGCGCCAGCAGCCAAGCAGGGAACGCGGGAGCCGGGGAGCTGTTTTTT. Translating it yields CASSQAGNAGAGELFF.

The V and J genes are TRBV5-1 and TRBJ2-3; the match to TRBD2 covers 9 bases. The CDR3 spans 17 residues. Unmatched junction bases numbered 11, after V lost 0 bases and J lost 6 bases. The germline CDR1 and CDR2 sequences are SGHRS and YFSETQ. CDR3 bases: TGCGCCAGCAGCTTGGCCTCCCGGCGGGGGGGCCTTGATACGCAGTATTTT. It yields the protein CASSLASRRGGLDTQYF.

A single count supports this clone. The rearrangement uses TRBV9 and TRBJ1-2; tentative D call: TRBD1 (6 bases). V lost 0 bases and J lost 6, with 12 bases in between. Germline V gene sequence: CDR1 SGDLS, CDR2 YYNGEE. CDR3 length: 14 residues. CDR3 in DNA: TGTGCCAGCAGCGTAGCTTGGGGGGCGGATGGCTACACCTTC. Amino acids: CASSVAWGADGYTF.

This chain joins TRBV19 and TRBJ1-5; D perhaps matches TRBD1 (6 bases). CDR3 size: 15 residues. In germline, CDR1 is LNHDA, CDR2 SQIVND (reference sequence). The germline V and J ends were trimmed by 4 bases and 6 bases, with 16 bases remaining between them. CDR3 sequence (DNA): TGTGCCAGTAGTACTCAGACAGGACTGGGTCAGCCCCAGCATTTT. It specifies CASSTQTGLGQPQHF.